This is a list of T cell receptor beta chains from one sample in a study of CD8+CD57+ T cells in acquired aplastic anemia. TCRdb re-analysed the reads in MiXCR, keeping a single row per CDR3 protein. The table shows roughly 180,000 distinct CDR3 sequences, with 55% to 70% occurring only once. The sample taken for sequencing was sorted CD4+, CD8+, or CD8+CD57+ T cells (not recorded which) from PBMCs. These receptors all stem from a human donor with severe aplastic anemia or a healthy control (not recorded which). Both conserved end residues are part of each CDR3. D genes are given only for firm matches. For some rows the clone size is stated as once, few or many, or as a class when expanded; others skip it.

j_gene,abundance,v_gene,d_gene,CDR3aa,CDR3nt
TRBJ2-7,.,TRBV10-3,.,CAISEGGNLWEQYF,TGTGCCATCAGTGAGGGAGGGAATTTATGGGAGCAGTACTTC
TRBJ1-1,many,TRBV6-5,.,CASSYGGANTEAFF,TGTGCCAGCAGTTACGGAGGGGCTAACACTGAAGCTTTCTTT
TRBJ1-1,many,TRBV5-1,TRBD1,CASSLAAGGNTEAFF,TGCGCCAGCAGCTTGGCCGCAGGGGGGAACACTGAAGCTTTCTTT
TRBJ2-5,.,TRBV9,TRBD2,CASSVRSSGTQETQYF,TGTGCCAGCAGCGTACGATCCAGCGGGACCCAAGAGACCCAGTACTTC
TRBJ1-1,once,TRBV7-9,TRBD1,CASSQRTGVTEAFF,TGTGCCAGCAGCCAGAGGACAGGGGTCACTGAAGCTTTCTTT
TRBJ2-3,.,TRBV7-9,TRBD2,CANVFSGDTQYF,TGTGCCAACGTTTTTAGCGGGGATACGCAGTATTTT
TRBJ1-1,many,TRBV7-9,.,CASSVLRDTPMNTEAFF,TGTGCCAGCAGCGTACTCCGGGACACCCCCATGAACACTGAAGCTTTCTTT
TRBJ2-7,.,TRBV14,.,CASSPRRVGFDEQYF,TGTGCCAGCAGCCCTAGGAGGGTTGGTTTCGACGAGCAGTACTTC
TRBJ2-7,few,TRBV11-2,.,CASSEYEQYF,TGTGCCAGCAGCGAGTACGAGCAGTACTTC
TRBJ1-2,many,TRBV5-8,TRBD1,CASSSETGGYNYGYTF,TGTGCCAGCAGCTCGGAGACAGGGGGATACAACTATGGCTACACCTTC
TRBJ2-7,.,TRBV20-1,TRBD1,CSAQYGTGAHEQYF,TGCAGTGCTCAATACGGGACAGGGGCCCACGAGCAGTACTTC
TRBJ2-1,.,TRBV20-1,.,CSATNNEQFF,TGCAGTGCAACTAACAATGAGCAGTTCTTC
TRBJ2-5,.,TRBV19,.,CASRGPGVQETQYF,TGTGCCAGTAGGGGCCCCGGGGTCCAAGAGACCCAGTACTTC
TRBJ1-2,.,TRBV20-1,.,CSARDRGGYGYTF,TGCAGTGCTAGAGATAGAGGGGGCTATGGCTACACCTTC
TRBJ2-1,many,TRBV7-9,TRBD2,CASSAGLAGKFF,TGTGCCAGCAGCGCAGGACTAGCGGGGAAGTTCTTC
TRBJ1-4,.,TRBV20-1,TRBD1,CSATGTGGQLGEKLFF,TGCAGTGCAACCGGGACAGGGGGGCAGTTAGGCGAAAAACTGTTTTTT
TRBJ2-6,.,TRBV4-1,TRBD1,CASSQRTGSSGANVLTF,TGCGCCAGCAGCCAAAGGACAGGCAGCTCTGGGGCCAACGTCCTGACTTTC
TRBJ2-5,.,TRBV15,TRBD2,CATSLRLAGGGETQYF,TGTGCCACCAGCCTGCGACTAGCGGGGGGCGGTGAGACCCAGTACTTC
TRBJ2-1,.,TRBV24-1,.,CATGDSTPGQLNEQFF,TGTGCCACCGGTGACTCCACCCCGGGACAACTCAATGAGCAGTTCTTC
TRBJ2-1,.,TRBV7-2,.,CASSSWGNEQFF,TGTGCCAGCAGCTCTTGGGGCAATGAGCAGTTCTTC
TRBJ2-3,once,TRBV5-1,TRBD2,CASSLGGLDTDTQYF,TGCGCCAGCAGCCTGGGGGGGTTAGACACAGATACGCAGTATTTT
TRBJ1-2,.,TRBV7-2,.,CASSLETQGANYGYTF,TGTGCCAGCAGCTTAGAAACGCAGGGAGCTAACTATGGCTACACCTTC
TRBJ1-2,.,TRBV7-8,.,CASSQDRSYGYTF,TGTGCCAGCAGCCAAGACAGAAGCTATGGCTACACCTTC